This T cell receptor beta chain was profiled in a study of T-cell memory formation after mild COVID-19. Study overall: Among the donors, TCR clusters were largely specific to each donor.

There are a few counts of this clonotype. No antigen is known for it. Germline-derived CDR1 and CDR2 are MDHEN and SYDVKM. This CDR3 is 13 amino acids long. The V end lost 3 bases, the J end lost 8 bases, and 8 bases lay between the germline ends. TCRdb ran MiXCR on the 5' RACE reads and lists one entry per CDR3 protein. The sample contains around 320,000 distinct CDR3 sequences, more than 13% of which appear only once. Whole-study results and caveats: Confirmation of SARS-CoV-2 specificity was lacking for second-wave clones peaking day 37. While clones contracting from day 15 to 85 were balanced between CD4 and CD8, later expanders leaned CD4+. Pre-infection memory held some responding clones, suggesting pre-existing cross-reactive T cells responded.

The chain employs TRBV28 and TRBJ1-6; D gene uncertain. The clonotype was recovered from a man younger than 35 who had mild COVID-19 (a few samples of this study predate the infection). Cell type and time point are not known. The sample consisted of PBMCs or a T cell subset sorted from them (not recorded which). The CDR3 protein is CASSFFGDSPLHF. CDR3 in DNA: TGTGCCAGCAGTTTTTTCGGGGATTCACCCCTCCACTTT. The entire variable domain, with the rest obtained from reference TRBV28 and TRBJ1-6, is as follows: DVKVTQSSRYLVKRTGEKVFLECVQDMDHENMFWYRQDPGLGLRLIYFSYDVKMKEKGDIPEGYSVSREKKERFSLILESASTNQTSMYLCASSFFGDSPLHFGNGTRLTVT.